This TCR beta chain originates from a study of T cell responses to AZD1222 COVID-19 vaccine. Only in-frame clones appear in the TCRdb table, and some are missing; sequencing was by immunoSEQ multiplex PCR. The top ten hold about 6% of the sample, which has some 81,000 clones, roughly 84% seen once. The germline V and J ends were trimmed by 4 bases and 2 bases, with 10 bases remaining between them. The CDR3 runs 14 residues. From germline, CDR1 is SEHNR and CDR2 FQNEAQ (reference sequence). Concerning this clone: What it recognizes is unknown.

Study-wide findings and caveats: Seropositivity was recorded at baseline in only 6 or 7 AZD1222 recipients. Vaccine-related CD4 TCRs covered spike, predominating at 160-218 and 743-854.

The chain carries TRBV7-9 and TRBJ2-3, with a tentative D call TRBD1 (5 bases). The sample here was peripheral blood, taken 28 days after the second AZD1222 dose. This TCR came from an adult who received the AZD1222 COVID-19 vaccine. The CDR3 loop reads CASSSDISTDTQYF. The CDR3 coding sequence is TGTGCCAGCAGCTCGGACATTTCCACAGATACGCAGTATTTT.